One sample yielded the 14 T cell receptor beta chains listed below, sequenced in a study of early T cells in non-severe SARS-CoV-2 infection. TCRdb used MiXCR to reprocess the 5' RACE reads, holding one entry per CDR3 protein. Here the sample spans tens of thousands of distinct CDR3 sequences, approximately 11% being singletons. The specimen comprised whole blood, sampled at baseline. The receptors were sampled from an adult who was a healthcare worker with PCR-confirmed SARS-CoV-2 infection or an uninfected control (not recorded which).

In its sample, this clonotype is medium-sized. This chain links TRBV7-2 with TRBJ2-2, with 12 bases matching TRBD2. This CDR3 spans 18 amino acids. The V and J ends lost 3 bases and 3 bases, in that order; junction bases with no gene match: 8. CDR1 SGHTA and CDR2 FQGNSA come from the germline V gene. In nucleotides, the CDR3 is TGTGCCAGCAGCTTGGCCCCTAGCGGGAGGGCTTACACCGGGGAGCTGTTTTTT. It codes for CASSLAPSGRAYTGELFF.

The sample holds many counts of this clonotype. The rearrangement joins TRBV7-9 to TRBJ2-1, with D uncertain. V lost 3 bases and J lost 0, with 12 bases in between. This CDR3 is 16 amino acids long. Germline assignment: CDR1 SEHNR and CDR2 FQNEAQ (reference sequence). The CDR3 DNA reads TGTGCCAGCAGCTTCTGGGCATTGAGCTCCTACAATGAGCAGTTCTTC. This codes for CASSFWALSSYNEQFF.

This clonotype was seen a handful of times. The V and J genes are TRBV29-1 and TRBJ1-1; D is possibly TRBD1 (5 bases). Germline CDR1 and CDR2: SQVTM and ANQGSEA. The V and J ends lost 5 bases and 4 bases respectively, with 14 bases between them. The CDR3 extends over 13 amino acids. The CDR3 DNA follows: TGCAGCGTTCGCAGACAGCCTCTCACTGAAGCTTTCTTT. Encoded protein: CSVRRQPLTEAFF.

This clonotype was seen a few times. V and J are TRBV11-2 and TRBJ2-1; 9 bases line up with TRBD2. The J segment lost 3 bases and the V segment lost 1 base, leaving 1 base of the junction unmatched. Germline loops: CDR1 SGHAT, CDR2 FQNNGV. This CDR3 comprises 15 residues. The CDR3 sequence is CASSLATSGYNEQFF. The DNA of the CDR3 is TGTGCCAGCAGCTTAGCGACTAGCGGCTACAATGAGCAGTTCTTC. The entire variable domain, with the rest obtained from reference TRBV11-2 and TRBJ2-1, is as follows: EAGVAQSPRYKIIEKRQSVAFWCNPISGHATLYWYQQILGQGPKLLIQFQNNGVVDDSQLPKDRFSAERLKGVDSTLKIQPAKLEDSAVYLCASSLATSGYNEQFFGPGTRLTVL.

J is TRBJ2-7 and V is TRBV6-2 or TRBV6-3, with TRBD1 matching 9 bases. J lost 3 bases, V lost 7 bases, and 10 bases had no gene match. CDR1 MNHEY and CDR2 SVGEGT come from the germline V gene. This CDR3 comprises 15 residues. CDR3: CASMAGRTGDYEQYF. DNA of the CDR3: TGTGCCAGCATGGCGGGCCGGACAGGGGACTACGAGCAGTACTTC.

This clonotype has ten or more counts. J is TRBJ1-5 and V is TRBV4-2; unclear D gene. The ends were cut back, 4 bases at V and 0 bases at J, with 10 bases in the middle. Germline CDR1 LGHNA, CDR2 YNFKEQ. This CDR3 region has 15 residues. In nucleotides, the CDR3 is TGTGCCAGCAGCCTCCAGATGAATAGCAATCAGCCCCAGCATTTT. Protein sequence: CASSLQMNSNQPQHF.

There are a few counts of this clonotype. The rearrangement joins TRBV19 to TRBJ2-1; 9 nucleotides line up with TRBD2. CDR3 length equals 15 residues. The germline CDR1 and CDR2 sequences are LNHDA and SQIVND (reference sequence). V was pared by 1 base and J by 7 bases, with 5 bases of the junction left unmatched. The CDR3 reads CASSIALAGQNEQFF. In DNA form, the CDR3 reads TGTGCCAGTAGTATAGCCCTAGCGGGGCAGAATGAGCAGTTCTTC. Full variable domain (missing parts from reference TRBV19 and TRBJ2-1): DGGITQSPKYLFRKEGQNVTLSCEQNLNHDAMYWYRQDPGQGLRLIYYSQIVNDFQKGDIAEGYSVSREKKESFPLTVTSAQKNPTAFYLCASSIALAGQNEQFFGPGTRLTVL.

This clonotype was counted only a few times. The chain joins TRBV7-9 to TRBJ1-6; D is ambiguous. Trimming took off 10 bases at V and 7 bases at J, with 17 bases between the two ends. Looked up from germline, CDR1 is SEHNR and CDR2 is FQNEAQ (reference sequence). The CDR3 has 14 amino acids. The CDR3 spells CATKSRERNSPLHF. The CDR3, as DNA: TGTGCCACCAAAAGCCGGGAGCGAAATTCACCCCTCCACTTT.

This clonotype showed up many times. This sequence joins TRBV6-6 and TRBJ2-7; maybe TRBD1 (6 bases). The CDR3 consists of 15 residues. V lost 5 bases and J 2 bases, leaving 16 bases between the germline ends. Per the germline V gene, CDR1 is MNHNY and CDR2 is SVGAGI (reference sequence). The CDR3: CASSNGQSPAYEQYF. CDR3 DNA: TGTGCCAGCAGTAACGGACAGAGTCCAGCCTACGAGCAGTACTTC.

This chain uses TRBV27 with TRBJ2-1; 12 nucleotides align to TRBD2. Per germline, CDR1 MNHEY and CDR2 SMNVEV (reference sequence). Trimming at V came to 3 bases and at J to 10 bases, leaving 7 bases not matched to a gene. The CDR3 loop spans 15 amino acids. DNA of the CDR3: TGTGCCAGCAGTTTTGGACTAGCGGGGAGGAGAGAGCAGTTCTTC. Protein product: CASSFGLAGRREQFF.

There are many counts of this clonotype. The CDR3 bases are TGTGCCAGCAGCTTAACGGGCAGCCATCCAGAGACCCAGTACTTC. Translation gives CASSLTGSHPETQYF. This chain links TRBV7-2 with TRBJ2-5; unclear D gene. The CDR3 totals 15 residues. Germline V gene data show CDR1 as SGHTA and CDR2 as FQGNSA. V was pared by 2 bases and J by 4 bases, with 14 bases between.

This clonotype came up many times. The rearrangement uses TRBV5-1 and TRBJ2-1, with TRBD1 as a possible D gene (6 bases). Trimming removed 0 bases at V and 0 bases at J, with 10 bases between. Germline V gene data show CDR1 as SGHRS and CDR2 as YFSETQ. This CDR3 comprises 16 residues. The CDR3, as DNA: TGCGCCAGCAGCTTGGGACAGGCGGGCTCCTACAATGAGCAGTTCTTC. This codes for CASSLGQAGSYNEQFF.

The rearrangement uses TRBV28 and TRBJ2-5; possibly TRBD1 or TRBD2 for D (5 bases each). The CDR3 runs 15 residues. Germline CDR1 and CDR2: MDHEN and SYDVKM. Trimming stripped 1 base from V and 7 bases from J, with 16 bases between. This chain's CDR3 is CASSLLIGARRTQYF. In DNA form, the CDR3 reads TGTGCCAGCAGTTTATTGATCGGGGCCCGAAGGACCCAGTACTTC.

This clonotype was recorded many times. The chain is built from TRBV3-1 and TRBJ2-7, with 11 bases aligning to TRBD2. After removal of 1 base from V and 2 bases from J, the junction contained 10 bases not matched to a gene. The CDR3 totals 18 residues. The germline gives CDR1 LGHDT, CDR2 YNNKEL (reference sequence). The chain's CDR3 is CASSQVGALAGGTYEQYF. DNA of the CDR3: TGTGCCAGCAGCCAAGTAGGAGCTCTAGCGGGAGGTACCTACGAGCAGTACTTC.